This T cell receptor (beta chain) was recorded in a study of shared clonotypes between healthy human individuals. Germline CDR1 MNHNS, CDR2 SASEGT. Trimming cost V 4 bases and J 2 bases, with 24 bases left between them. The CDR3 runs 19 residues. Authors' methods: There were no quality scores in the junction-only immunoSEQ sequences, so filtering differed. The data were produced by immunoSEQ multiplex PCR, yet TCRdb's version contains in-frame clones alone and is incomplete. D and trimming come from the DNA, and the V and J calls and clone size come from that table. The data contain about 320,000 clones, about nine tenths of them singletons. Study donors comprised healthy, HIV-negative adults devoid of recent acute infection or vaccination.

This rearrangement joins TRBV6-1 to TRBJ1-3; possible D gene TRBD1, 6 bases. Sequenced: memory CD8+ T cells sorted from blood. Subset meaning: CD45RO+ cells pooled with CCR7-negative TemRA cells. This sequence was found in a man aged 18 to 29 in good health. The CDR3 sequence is CASSATLFRGLAAGNTIYF. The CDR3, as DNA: TGTGCCAGCAGTGCGACACTGTTTAGGGGGTTAGCTGCTGGAAACACCATATATTTT.